The TCR beta chain described here comes from a study of OX40 agonist ivuxolimab in advanced cancers. Study summary: Ivuxolimab, which patients received intravenously every 2 weeks, was dosed at 0.01 to 10 mg/kg. The study, taken as a whole, reports: Expanded peripheral T cell antigen specificity was not determined. At 0.1 to 3.0 mg/kg, clonal expansion of CD4+ and CD8+ blood T cells had occurred by week 6.

Profiled with immunoSEQ multiplex PCR; TCRdb holds only in-frame clones, not every one. The profile shows 55,000 to 80,000 clones, around 79% of them singletons. The germline gives CDR1 SNHLY, CDR2 FYNNEI. V gave up 1 base and J gave up 4 bases; unmatched junction bases: 12. The CDR3 loop spans 18 amino acids. In regard to this clone: Its antigen remains unidentified.

This material consisted of CD4+ or CD8+ T cells sorted from blood, taken in a trial of the OX40 agonist ivuxolimab. The chain joins TRBV2 to TRBJ2-1; TRBD2 matches 8 bases. The source is an adult with an advanced solid tumor such as melanoma, head and neck, liver or kidney cancer. DNA for the CDR3: TGTGCCAGCAGTGAAGGTGCTAGCGGGCAAAGTCCATACAATGAGCAGTTCTTC. This gives the protein CASSEGASGQSPYNEQFF.